The present TCR beta chain was sequenced within a study of graft-versus-host responses after intestinal transplantation. For the study at large: The whole recipient group had anti-thymocyte globulin induction followed by tacrolimus and steroids for two to four years.

The study, taken as a whole, reports: GvH clones surfaced in recipient marrow, some emerging earlier in ileum or blood. Those patients showing graft-donor T cell macrochimerism displayed high graft-versus-host to host-versus-graft clonal ratios in allografts. The study associated peak circulating GvH clone levels with early post-transplant HvG declines.

This clone has just a few counts. What it recognizes is unknown. The germline gives CDR1 SQVTM, CDR2 ANQGSEA. V was trimmed by 4 bases and J by 0 bases, leaving 7 bases between them. This CDR3 has 12 residues. Assay used: immunoSEQ multiplex PCR; TCRdb lists only in-frame clones, some missing. The sample yields 100,000 or so clones, just under 95% seen once. The receptor was derived from a human donor who was the organ donor for an intestinal transplant. This chain joins TRBV29-1 and TRBJ2-7; no definite D call. The sequenced sample was unstimulated CD8+ T cells sorted from spleen or lymph node cells, obtained before transplant. CDR3 bases: TGCAGCGTTGGCGGAGACTCCTACGAGCAGTACTTC. It encodes CSVGGDSYEQYF.